This is a list of T cell receptor beta chains from one sample in a study of identical twins. MiXCR, applied by TCRdb to the 5' RACE reads, yields one record per CDR3 protein. The sample includes about 250,000 distinct CDR3 sequences, around 15% of them seen just once. The specimen was memory (CD45RO+) T cells sorted from blood. The receptors were sampled from a woman younger than 30 in good health. CDR3s include the opening cysteine and the closing phenylalanine or tryptophan. The D gene is left open where the match is weak. A row's size may be missing; if present it is once, few, many or a size class.

j_call	d_call	v_call	clone_size	cdr3_aa	cdr3_nt
TRBJ2-7	-	TRBV7-2	few	CASSLSAGAYPLEQYF	TGTGCCAGCAGCTTAAGTGCGGGGGCCTACCCTTTGGAGCAGTACTTC
TRBJ2-5	-	TRBV5-1	many	CASSIGPGQETQYF	TGCGCCAGCAGCATTGGACCGGGGCAAGAGACCCAGTACTTC
TRBJ2-4	-	TRBV19	few	CASSIVSEGIAKNIQYF	TGTGCCAGTAGTATAGTCAGCGAGGGAATAGCCAAAAACATTCAGTACTTC
TRBJ2-1	-	TRBV21-1	-	CASSKFGRAYNEQFF	TGTGCCAGCAGCAAATTCGGCAGGGCCTACAATGAGCAGTTCTTC
TRBJ1-1	-	TRBV30	few	CASTAVGPLNTEAFF	TGTGCCTCGACGGCTGTCGGCCCCCTGAACACTGAAGCTTTCTTT
TRBJ2-2	-	TRBV20-1	many	CSARDQIITGELFF	TGCAGTGCTAGAGATCAGATAATCACCGGGGAGCTGTTTTTT
TRBJ2-3	TRBD2	TRBV6-2/TRBV6-3	few	CASSYSFGTSGSTDTQYF	TGTGCCAGCAGTTACTCGTTTGGGACTAGCGGGAGCACAGATACGCAGTATTTT
TRBJ2-1	-	TRBV27	few	CASSSPGLGSEQFF	TGTGCCAGCAGTTCCCCGGGACTGGGTAGTGAGCAGTTCTTC
TRBJ2-3	TRBD2	TRBV6-4	-	CASSDSPSGSVDTQYF	TGTGCCAGCAGTGACAGTCCTAGCGGCTCAGTGGATACGCAGTATTTT
TRBJ2-7	-	TRBV7-9	-	CASSQTGEQYF	TGTGCCAGCAGCCAGACGGGCGAGCAGTACTTC
TRBJ2-3	-	TRBV5-8	-	CASSLRVGAREDTQYF	TGTGCCAGCAGCCTACGTGTCGGGGCCCGGGAGGATACGCAGTATTTT
TRBJ2-1	TRBD2	TRBV11-1	-	CASSLGRGLAGISSYNEQFF	TGTGCCAGCAGCTTAGGCCGCGGGCTAGCGGGGATTAGCTCCTACAATGAGCAGTTCTTC
TRBJ2-7	-	TRBV19	few	CASSTGGVRYEQYF	TGTGCCAGTAGTACGGGCGGAGTCAGGTACGAGCAGTACTTC
TRBJ2-1	-	TRBV3-1	few	CASRYGGNEQFF	TGTGCCAGCAGGTACGGGGGTAATGAGCAGTTCTTC
TRBJ2-7	-	TRBV6-5	-	CASSSPAKGREQYF	TGTGCCAGCAGTTCCCCCGCCAAGGGGCGCGAGCAGTACTTC
TRBJ2-1	-	TRBV29-1	many	CSAPGLAGGNEQFF	TGCAGCGCACCGGGATTGGCAGGTGGCAATGAGCAGTTCTTC
TRBJ2-7	-	TRBV4-1	-	CASSQDRSGAYEQYF	TGCGCCAGCAGCCAAGATCGGTCAGGGGCTTACGAGCAGTACTTC
TRBJ2-3	-	TRBV5-1	many	CASRELPSTDTQYF	TGCGCCAGCCGAGAGCTCCCCAGCACAGATACGCAGTATTTT
TRBJ2-5	-	TRBV12-3/TRBV12-4	many	CASSLGQETQYF	TGTGCCAGCAGTTTAGGTCAAGAGACCCAGTACTTC
TRBJ2-5	-	TRBV7-9	few	CASSLVPGQQETQYF	TGTGCCAGCAGCTTAGTTCCGGGACAACAAGAGACCCAGTACTTC
TRBJ2-3	-	TRBV2	-	CASSGLTVTDTQYF	TGTGCCAGCAGTGGACTAACAGTGACAGATACGCAGTATTTT
TRBJ2-1	-	TRBV6-1	few	CASRTGRNEQFF	TGTGCCAGCAGGACGGGCCGCAATGAGCAGTTCTTC
TRBJ2-2	-	TRBV20-1	-	CSARDRRHTGELFF	TGCAGTGCTAGAGATCGGAGGCACACCGGGGAGCTGTTTTTT
TRBJ1-5	TRBD1	TRBV10-3	-	CASAPGQNQPQHF	TGTGCCAGCGCTCCGGGACAGAATCAGCCCCAGCATTTT
TRBJ2-7	TRBD2	TRBV20-1	few	CSASPSPGLAGYYEQYF	TGCAGTGCTAGTCCCAGCCCGGGACTAGCGGGTTACTACGAGCAGTACTTC
TRBJ2-1	TRBD2	TRBV29-1	-	CSVEKAGSYNEQFF	TGCAGCGTTGAAAAAGCGGGATCCTACAATGAGCAGTTCTTC
TRBJ2-1	TRBD2	TRBV2	many	CASTLAGSNNEQFF	TGTGCCAGCACTTTAGCGGGGTCCAACAATGAGCAGTTCTTC
TRBJ2-7	-	TRBV20-1	few	CSAHRGTSYEQYF	TGCAGTGCCCACCGGGGGACCTCCTACGAGCAGTACTTC
TRBJ2-3	-	TRBV7-8	-	CASSRDPSTDTQYF	TGTGCCAGCAGCCGGGACCCGAGCACAGATACGCAGTATTTT
TRBJ2-1	-	TRBV7-7	once	CASSTGRADEQFF	TGTGCCAGCAGCACAGGGAGGGCAGATGAGCAGTTCTTC
TRBJ1-1	-	TRBV12-3/TRBV12-4	-	CASSLDFEAFF	TGTGCCAGCAGTTTAGACTTTGAAGCTTTCTTT
TRBJ2-7	TRBD2	TRBV6-1	once	CASSKGLAGGDEQYF	TGTGCCAGCAGTAAAGGACTAGCGGGAGGGGACGAGCAGTACTTC
TRBJ1-6	-	TRBV3-1	-	CASSQGGLGSPLHF	TGTGCCAGCAGCCAAGGGGGATTAGGGTCACCCCTCCACTTT
TRBJ2-1	TRBD2	TRBV6-5	-	CASSYSPRLAGDVDEQFF	TGTGCCAGCAGTTACTCCCCCCGACTAGCGGGAGACGTCGATGAGCAGTTCTTC
TRBJ1-1	TRBD1	TRBV7-9	few	CASSRDRGRTEAFF	TGTGCCAGCAGCCGTGACAGGGGGCGCACTGAAGCTTTCTTT
TRBJ2-7	-	TRBV3-1	-	CASSQDRGEQYF	TGTGCCAGCAGCCAAGATAGGGGGGAGCAGTACTTC
TRBJ1-5	-	TRBV20-1	-	CSARESYSNQPQHF	TGCAGTGCTAGAGAGAGTTATAGCAATCAGCCCCAGCATTTT
TRBJ2-5	TRBD2	TRBV12-3/TRBV12-4	few	CASGRTSGRKETQYF	TGTGCCAGCGGCAGGACTAGCGGGAGAAAAGAGACCCAGTACTTC
TRBJ2-3	-	TRBV18	few	CASSPLGDTQYF	TGTGCCAGCTCACCACTGGGAGATACGCAGTATTTT
TRBJ2-1	-	TRBV5-1	few	CASSLASAGMGNEQFF	TGCGCCAGCAGCTTGGCGTCAGCCGGGATGGGGAATGAGCAGTTCTTC
TRBJ1-3	-	TRBV25-1	many	CASRTGSSGNTIYF	TGTGCCAGCAGAACCGGCAGCTCTGGAAACACCATATATTTT
TRBJ1-2	-	TRBV24-1	few	CATSDAGDSVYTF	TGTGCCACCAGTGATGCCGGGGACTCAGTCTACACCTTC
TRBJ1-5	-	TRBV5-1	few	CASSFVGGSPQHF	TGCGCCAGCAGCTTCGTGGGGGGCTCACCCCAGCATTTT
TRBJ1-1	-	TRBV27	-	CASKVNLGTEAFF	TGTGCCAGCAAGGTAAACCTAGGCACTGAAGCTTTCTTT
TRBJ1-6	-	TRBV12-3/TRBV12-4	few	CASSKGGSPLHF	TGTGCCAGCTCAAAAGGGGGATCACCCCTCCACTTT
TRBJ1-2	TRBD1	TRBV5-1	few	CASSSGQNRF	TGCGCCAGCAGCTCGGGACAGAATCGCTTC
TRBJ2-2	-	TRBV5-5	few	CASKGTGNTGELFF	TGTGCCAGCAAGGGGACTGGTAACACCGGGGAGCTGTTTTTT
TRBJ2-3	TRBD1	TRBV5-4	few	CASSLGGGPDTQYF	TGTGCCAGCAGCTTGGGAGGGGGCCCGGATACGCAGTATTTT
TRBJ2-1	-	TRBV7-2	-	CASSVNRNEQFF	TGTGCCAGCAGCGTAAACCGCAATGAGCAGTTCTTC
TRBJ2-7	-	TRBV7-2	few	CASSRDPKDEQYF	TGTGCCAGCAGCCGGGACCCCAAAGACGAGCAGTACTTC